This TCR beta chain is from a study of monozygotic twins with inflammatory bowel disease. Whole blood without T cell sorting served as the source of isolated total RNA. Germline CDR1 reads LGHDT; CDR2 reads YNNKEL (reference sequence). The CDR3 totals 14 residues. TCRdb re-called the 5' RACE reads, yielding one record per CDR3 amino acid sequence without DNA. In all, the sample yields around 150,000 distinct CDR3 sequences. Sequenced material: blood. V usage is TRBV3-1 and J usage is TRBJ2-4; absent DNA, TCRdb's TRBD2 call cannot be checked. The clonotype was recovered from a human donor with ulcerative colitis or Crohn's disease, or a healthy co-twin of an affected twin (not recorded which). CDR3: CASSHGGAKNIQYF.